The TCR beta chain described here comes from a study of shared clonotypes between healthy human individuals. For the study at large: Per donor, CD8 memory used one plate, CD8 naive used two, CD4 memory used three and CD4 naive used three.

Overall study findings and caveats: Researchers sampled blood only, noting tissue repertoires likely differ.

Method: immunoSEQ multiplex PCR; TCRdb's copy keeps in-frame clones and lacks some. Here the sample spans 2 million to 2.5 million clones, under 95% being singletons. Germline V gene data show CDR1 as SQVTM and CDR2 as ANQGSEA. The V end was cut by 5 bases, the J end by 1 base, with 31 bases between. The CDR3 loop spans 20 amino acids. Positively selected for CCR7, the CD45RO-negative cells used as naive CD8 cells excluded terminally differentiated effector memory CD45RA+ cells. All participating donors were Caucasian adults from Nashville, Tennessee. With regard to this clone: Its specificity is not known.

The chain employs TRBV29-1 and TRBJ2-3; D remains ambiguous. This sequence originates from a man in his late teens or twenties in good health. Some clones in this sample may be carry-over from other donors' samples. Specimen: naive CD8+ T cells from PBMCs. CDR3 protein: CSVPPTGTVNPLAGTDTQYF. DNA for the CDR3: TGCAGCGTTCCACCGACCGGAACAGTTAATCCACTCGCGGGCACAGATACGCAGTATTTT.